The sequence of this T cell receptor beta chain was determined in a study of T cells in Graves' hyperthyroidism and ophthalmopathy. Details on this clonotype: Its antigen remains unidentified.

Germline values: CDR1 KGHSH, CDR2 LQKENI. The CDR3 is 13 amino acids. Trimming took 3 bases from V and 6 from J, leaving 9 bases between them. The study left out patients who had uncontrolled infection, other autoimmune disease, pregnancy or lactation. Every diagnosis used clinical symptoms, serum thyroxine and TRAb, thyroid ultrasound and orbital computed tomography. RNA transcripts provided the source from which TCR beta CDR3 regions were amplified. HTBI primers drove first-round RT-PCR of the TCR CDR3. TCRdb re-called the multiplex PCR reads through MiXCR, storing one row per CDR3 protein. The sample has about 460,000 distinct CDR3 sequences, around a fifth seen once. Study results and caveats: Progression to ophthalmopathy was predicted a median of approximately 6.4 months early. Clonotypes that were expanded in thyroid above 0.001 mostly appeared in blood too.

The clonotype originates from a woman aged 70-85 years with Graves' ophthalmopathy. The J gene is TRBJ2-4, the V gene TRBV18; perhaps TRBD1 as D (6 bases). Sequencing used blood. The CDR3 nucleotides are TGTGCCAGCTCACCGGGACAAAGAAACATTCAGTACTTC. Amino acids: CASSPGQRNIQYF.